A single sample gave rise to the 27 T cell receptor beta chains below, sequenced in a study of blood T cell repertoires in COVID-19. The data were produced by immunoSEQ multiplex PCR, yet TCRdb's version contains in-frame clones alone and is incomplete. The table includes more than 200,000 clones, approximately 80% detected once. The sequencing input was PBMCs or T cells enriched from blood (not recorded which). Receptors originate from a man in his 60s who had recovered from COVID-19.

V gene TRBV5-4 combines with J gene TRBJ1-1; D possibly corresponds to TRBD1 (5 bases). Trimming shortened V by 4 bases and J by 8 bases, and 12 bases separated the two germline ends. Germline V gives CDR1 SGHNT, CDR2 YYREEE (reference sequence). The CDR3 is made up of 12 amino acids. CDR3 bases: TGTGCCAGCAGCAGAACAGGTACGGAAGCTTTCTTT. Translated: CASSRTGTEAFF.

The chain's CDR3 is CASSEASFYNEQFF. For the CDR3, the DNA is TGTGCCAGCAGTGAGGCTTCGTTTTACAATGAGCAGTTCTTC. This rearrangement joins TRBV2 to TRBJ2-1; D unclear. The CDR3 has 14 residues. V lost 3 bases to trimming and J lost 4 bases, with 10 bases between them. Germline CDR1 and CDR2: SNHLY and FYNNEI.

This chain connects TRBV2 to TRBJ1-3, with D uncertain. The germline V and J ends were trimmed by 1 base and 2 bases, with 9 bases remaining between them. The CDR3 runs 15 residues. CDR1 is SNHLY and CDR2 is FYNNEI in the germline V gene. CDR3 sequence (DNA): TGTGCCAGCAGTGAAGACAGAAACCCTGGAAACACCATATATTTT. This translates into CASSEDRNPGNTIYF.

The genes are TRBV28 and TRBJ2-3; 7 bases match TRBD2. Germline V CDR1 and CDR2: MDHEN, SYDVKM. The CDR3 spans 15 residues. V trimming: 2 bases; J trimming: 0 bases; junction bases outside the gene matches: 2. The CDR3 nucleotides read TGTGCCAGCAGTTTAGCGGGAGCTAGCACAGATACGCAGTATTTT. Translation: CASSLAGASTDTQYF.

This clone was recorded only once. The chain recombines TRBV6-1 with TRBJ2-2; weak D call: TRBD1 (6 bases). The CDR3 totals 15 residues. Germline values: CDR1 MNHNS, CDR2 SASEGT. V shed 2 bases and J shed 5 bases, with 12 bases lying between them. CDR3 in DNA: TGTGCCAGCAGTGAAACCAGGGGAGAAACCGGGGAGCTGTTTTTT. Protein: CASSETRGETGELFF.

The rearrangement links TRBV24-1 to TRBJ2-1; 7 positions match TRBD1. This CDR3 region has 16 residues. The ends lost 3 bases at V and 9 bases at J; junction bases unmatched: 13. Germline V gene sequence: CDR1 KGHDR, CDR2 SFDVKD. For the CDR3, the DNA is TGTGCCACCAGTGATCCGACAGGGAGAACCTCCGGTGAGCAGTTCTTC. This codes for CATSDPTGRTSGEQFF.

The chain carries TRBV19 and TRBJ1-1; unclear D gene. The germline V gene encodes CDR1 LNHDA and CDR2 SQIVND (reference sequence). This CDR3 is built from 13 residues. V was shortened by 0 bases and J by 1 base, with 3 bases between the two germline ends. The CDR3 is CASSIEANTEAFF. Written as DNA, the CDR3 is TGTGCCAGTAGTATAGAAGCGAACACTGAAGCTTTCTTT.

This sequence joins TRBV5-1 and TRBJ2-1, with 12 bases matching TRBD1. The germline V gene encodes CDR1 SGHRS and CDR2 YFSETQ. Trimming removed 1 base from V and 0 bases from J; junction bases left unmatched: 2. The CDR3 contains 17 residues. The CDR3 region has the DNA TGCGCCAGCAGCTTGTCGGGACAGGGGGCCTCCTACAATGAGCAGTTCTTC. Its translation is CASSLSGQGASYNEQFF.

This sequence joins TRBV3-1 (or the pseudogene TRBV3-2) and TRBJ2-3; no firm D call. This CDR3 comprises 14 residues. Trimming shortened V by 0 bases and J by 1 base, and 5 bases separated the two germline ends. Germline CDR1 reads LGHDT; CDR2 reads YNNKEL (reference sequence). CDR3 nucleotide sequence: TGTGCCAGCAGCCAAGATCTACGCACAGATACGCAGTATTTT. This encodes CASSQDLRTDTQYF.

The chain uses TRBV2 and TRBJ2-1; D perhaps matches TRBD1 (6 bases). V shed 4 bases and J shed 6 bases, with 13 bases lying between them. The CDR3 is made up of 14 amino acids. Per germline, CDR1 SNHLY and CDR2 FYNNEI. CDR3 residues: CASSATGFRNEQFF. The CDR3 DNA is TGTGCCAGCAGTGCTACAGGGTTTCGCAATGAGCAGTTCTTC. The full variable domain, its missing parts supplied by reference TRBV2 and TRBJ2-1, is EPEVTQTPSHQVTQMGQEVILRCVPISNHLYFYWYRQILGQKVEFLVSFYNNEISEKSEIFDDQFSVERPDGSNFTLKIRSTKLEDSAMYFCASSATGFRNEQFFGPGTRLTVL.

The CDR3 region has the DNA TGTGCCAGCAGCAAAACTCCGGGACAGCAGGACGAGCAGTACTTC. Its translation: CASSKTPGQQDEQYF. The V and J genes are TRBV5-5 and TRBJ2-7; 7 bases fit TRBD1. The CDR3 is made up of 15 amino acids. Germline CDR1 reads SGHKS; CDR2 reads YYEKEE (reference sequence). The ends lost 4 bases at V and 5 bases at J; junction bases unmatched: 12. Using reference TRBV5-5 and TRBJ2-7 for the parts outside the CDR3, the full variable domain is DAGVTQSPTHLIKTRGQQVTLRCSPISGHKSVSWYQQVLGQGPQFIFQYYEKEERGRGNFPDRFSARQFPNYSSELNVNALLLGDSALYLCASSKTPGQQDEQYFGPGTRLTVT.

This chain uses TRBV10-3 with TRBJ1-6; D is perhaps TRBD1 (6 bases). The CDR3 extends over 13 amino acids. V dropped 4 bases and J dropped 9 bases, with 10 bases sitting between them. Germline V gene sequence: CDR1 ENHRY, CDR2 SYGVKD. CDR3 loop: CAISAGGGSPLHF. As DNA, the CDR3 is TGTGCCATCAGTGCGGGGGGCGGTTCACCCCTCCACTTT.

The table lists this clone with a count of one. The chain employs TRBV19 and TRBJ1-2, with 10 bases aligning to TRBD1. The CDR3 extends over 16 amino acids. From germline, CDR1 is LNHDA and CDR2 SQIVND (reference sequence). V was pared by 6 bases and J by 8 bases, with 15 bases of the junction left unmatched. CDR3 in amino acids: CASSPPRTGGGEGYTF. The CDR3 coding sequence is TGTGCCAGTAGCCCCCCCCGGACAGGGGGAGGAGAGGGCTACACCTTC.

The chain is built from TRBV29-1 and TRBJ1-2, with 12 bases lining up with TRBD1. Germline CDR1 reads SQVTM; CDR2 reads ANQGSEA. With 3 bases clipped from V and 4 bases from J, the junction kept 0 bases outside the gene matches. The CDR3 has 13 amino acids. The DNA for the CDR3 is TGCAGCGTTGAGGGACAGGGGGCCTATGGCTACACCTTC. Translated: CSVEGQGAYGYTF.

The genes are TRBV18 and TRBJ2-7; 7 bases are a match to TRBD1. This CDR3 is built from 14 residues. Germline V CDR1 and CDR2: KGHSH, LQKENI. V was clipped by 3 bases and J by 3 bases; unmatched bases: 5. In DNA, the CDR3 is TGTGCCAGCTCACCGCCCGGACAGGTCTACGAGCAGTACTTC. This codes for CASSPPGQVYEQYF.

This chain connects TRBV5-1 to TRBJ1-6; no clear D gene. This CDR3 has 14 residues. V gave up 0 bases and J gave up 9 bases, with 10 bases separating them. Germline CDR1 reads SGHRS; CDR2 reads YFSETQ. CDR3 residues: CASSLGDTLSPLHF. DNA for the CDR3: TGCGCCAGCAGCTTGGGAGACACCCTTTCACCCCTCCACTTT.

The genes are TRBV12-5 and TRBJ2-1; D not resolved. The V end was cut by 6 bases, the J end by 5 bases, with 5 bases between. CDR1 is LGHNT and CDR2 is FRNRAP in the germline V gene. The CDR3 is made up of 11 amino acids. CDR3 coding DNA: TGTGCTAGTGGCCCAAACAATGAGCAGTTCTTC. It is translated as CASGPNNEQFF.

The chain joins TRBV7-2 to TRBJ1-2; D is unresolved. Germline V gene lookup returns CDR1 SGHTA and CDR2 FQGNSA. The CDR3 loop spans 12 amino acids. Trimming removed 5 bases from V and 0 bases from J, with 4 bases in between. DNA of the CDR3: TGTGCCAGCAGCCCTGCTAACTATGGCTACACCTTC. Translating it yields CASSPANYGYTF. Filled out from reference TRBV7-2 and TRBJ1-2, the complete variable domain reads GAGVSQSPSNKVTEKGKDVELRCDPISGHTALYWYRQSLGQGLEFLIYFQGNSAPDKSGLPSDRFSAERTGGSVSTLTIQRTQQEDSAVYLCASSPANYGYTFGSGTRLTVV.

This clone was seen only once. V is TRBV5-1 and J is TRBJ1-3, with a possible D match to TRBD1 (5 bases). The CDR3 totals 16 residues. Germline lookup yields CDR1 SGHRS and CDR2 YFSETQ. The V gene lost 0 bases and the J gene lost 0 bases, with 10 bases spanning the gap. The CDR3 sequence is CASSLAGLSSGNTIYF. The CDR3 DNA reads TGCGCCAGCAGCTTGGCGGGACTTTCCTCTGGAAACACCATATATTTT. The full variable domain, in which reference TRBV5-1 and TRBJ1-3 provide the parts outside the CDR3, is KAGVTQTPRYLIKTRGQQVTLSCSPISGHRSVSWYQQTPGQGLQFLFEYFSETQRNKGNFPGRFSGRQFSNSRSEMNVSTLELGDSALYLCASSLAGLSSGNTIYFGEGSWLTVV.

This chain uses TRBV13 with TRBJ1-4, with a weak D call TRBD1 (6 bases). This CDR3 spans 15 amino acids. Trimming took 4 bases from V and 10 from J, leaving 19 bases between them. The V gene's germline CDR1 is PRHDT and CDR2 FYEKMQ (reference sequence). The CDR3 sequence is CASSSGHHQEVKLFF. The CDR3 DNA sequence: TGTGCCAGCAGCTCGGGACATCACCAGGAGGTAAAACTGTTTTTT.

This clone was counted once. This chain links TRBV20-1 with TRBJ2-5; D is possibly TRBD1 (5 bases). The CDR3 length is 11 residues. V lost 6 bases and J 5 bases, leaving 10 bases between the germline ends. Germline V CDR1 and CDR2: DFQATT, SNEGSKA (reference sequence). CDR3 protein: CSARVGETQYF. In DNA form, the CDR3 reads TGCAGTGCCAGGGTTGGCGAGACCCAGTACTTC.

The chain is built from TRBV5-1 and TRBJ1-1; D may be TRBD1 (5 bases). The germline V and J ends were trimmed by 3 bases and 1 base, with 13 bases remaining between them. The CDR3 has 15 residues. The germline V gene encodes CDR1 SGHRS and CDR2 YFSETQ. This CDR3 reads CASSWGDGSNTEAFF. In nucleotides, the CDR3 is TGCGCCAGCAGCTGGGGGGACGGATCGAACACTGAAGCTTTCTTT.

There are a few counts of this clone. This sequence joins TRBV27 and TRBJ2-7; D unclear. V was trimmed by 5 bases and J by 9 bases, leaving 14 bases between them. In germline, CDR1 is MNHEY, CDR2 SMNVEV (reference sequence). The CDR3 covers 12 residues. CDR3 loop: CASSPQSRVQYF. Here the CDR3 DNA reads TGTGCCAGCAGTCCACAATCTCGGGTGCAGTACTTC.

This rearrangement joins TRBV29-1 to TRBJ2-5; possible D gene TRBD1, 6 bases. The CDR3 consists of 14 residues. The germline CDR1 and CDR2 sequences are SQVTM and ANQGSEA. Deletions cut 4 bases from V and 5 bases from J, with 17 bases between. CDR3 coding DNA: TGCAGCGTTGGATGGGACAACTCCGGGGAGACCCAGTACTTC. Its translation: CSVGWDNSGETQYF.

This chain joins TRBV9 and TRBJ1-1; the match to TRBD1 covers 7 bases. Germline V lookup: CDR1 SGDLS, CDR2 YYNGEE. CDR3 size: 14 residues. J lost 1 base, V lost 3 bases, and 3 bases had no gene match. CDR3 nucleotides: TGTGCCAGCAGCGCACAGGGGTGGAACACTGAAGCTTTCTTT. Translation gives CASSAQGWNTEAFF.

A few counts support this clone. The chain uses TRBV6-5 and TRBJ2-5, with 11 bases aligning to TRBD2. This CDR3 comprises 14 residues. The germline V gene has CDR1 MNHEY and CDR2 SVGAGI. V lost 4 bases and J lost 7; bases outside the gene matches: 5. The CDR3 protein is CASSSTSGAGTQYF. CDR3 bases: TGTGCCAGCAGTTCGACTAGCGGGGCGGGGACCCAGTACTTC.

This chain connects TRBV10-3 to TRBJ2-2, with 9 bases identical to TRBD1. Unmatched junction bases numbered 1, after V lost 5 bases and J lost 0 bases. There are 15 residues in the CDR3. The germline V gene encodes CDR1 ENHRY and CDR2 SYGVKD. The CDR3 loop reads CAISRTGANTGELFF. CDR3 bases: TGTGCCATCAGTAGGACAGGGGCGAACACCGGGGAGCTGTTTTTT.